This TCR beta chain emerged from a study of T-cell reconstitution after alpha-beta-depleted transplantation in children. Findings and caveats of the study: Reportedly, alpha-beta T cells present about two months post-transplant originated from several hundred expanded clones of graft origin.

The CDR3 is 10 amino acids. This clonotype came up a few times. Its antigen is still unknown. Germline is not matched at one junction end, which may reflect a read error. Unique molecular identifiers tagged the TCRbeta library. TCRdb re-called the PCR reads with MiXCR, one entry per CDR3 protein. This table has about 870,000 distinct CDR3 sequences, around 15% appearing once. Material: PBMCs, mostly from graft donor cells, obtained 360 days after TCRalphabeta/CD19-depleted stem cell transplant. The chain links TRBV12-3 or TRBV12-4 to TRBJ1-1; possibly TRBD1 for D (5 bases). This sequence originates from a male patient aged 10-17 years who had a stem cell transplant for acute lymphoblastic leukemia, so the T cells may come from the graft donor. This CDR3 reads CASSFGAGRF. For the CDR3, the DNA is TGTGCCAGCAGTTTTGGTGCAGGGCGGTTT.